These 19 T cell receptor beta chains share one sample of origin, sequenced in a study of T cells in Graves' hyperthyroidism and ophthalmopathy. Researchers amplified the TCR beta CDR3 regions from RNA transcripts. During a first-round RT-PCR of the TCR CDR3, the HTBI primer set was used. TCRdb reprocessed the multiplex PCR reads via MiXCR and lists one record per CDR3 protein. The data contain over 450,000 distinct CDR3 sequences, approximately 17% of them singletons. Sequenced: blood. The receptor set was obtained from a woman under 30 with Graves' ophthalmopathy.

In its sample, this clonotype was seen many times. The chain carries TRBV28 and TRBJ2-5, with D perhaps TRBD1 (5 bases). Germline lookup yields CDR1 MDHEN and CDR2 SYDVKM. V lost 5 bases and J 4 bases, leaving 17 bases between the germline ends. CDR3 length: 15 amino acids. In nucleotides, the CDR3 is TGTGCCAGCAGTCCCCAGGGTCTCGGGTCAGAGACCCAGTACTTC. Translation gives CASSPQGLGSETQYF.

This clonotype was seen many times. The chain links TRBV20-1 to TRBJ1-5; a possible D gene is TRBD1 (6 bases). Germline loops: CDR1 DFQATT, CDR2 SNEGSKA (reference sequence). The V and J ends lost 0 bases and 2 bases respectively, with 17 bases between them. CDR3 length equals 17 residues. Written as DNA, the CDR3 is TGCAGTGCTAGAGAGGCGATGGGGGGCGAGGGCAATCAGCCCCAGCATTTT. This encodes CSAREAMGGEGNQPQHF.

This clonotype appeared a few times. This chain joins TRBV19 and TRBJ1-1, with TRBD1 matching 9 bases. V shed 2 bases, J shed 4 bases, and the junction held 8 bases outside the gene matches. Germline assignment: CDR1 LNHDA and CDR2 SQIVND (reference sequence). The CDR3 length is 16 residues. CDR3 loop: CASSIQTGGGGTEAFF. For the CDR3, the DNA is TGTGCCAGTAGTATACAAACAGGGGGCGGCGGCACTGAAGCTTTCTTT.

Worth noting for this clonotype: This may be a read error, as it is one base from a much larger clone. The CDR3 carries no conserved terminal phenylalanine or tryptophan, so it likely arises from a read error. The chain is built from TRBV13 and TRBJ1-1; D is undetermined. Per the germline V gene, CDR1 is PRHDT and CDR2 is FYEKMQ (reference sequence). V lost 7 bases and J lost 8, with 17 bases in between. CDR3 length: 13 residues. The CDR3 loop is CASTPDGSREAFL. CDR3 DNA sequence: TGTGCCAGCACCCCGGACGGTTCAAGAGAAGCTTTCCTT.

This chain joins TRBV5-1 and TRBJ1-2; 9 bases are shared with TRBD1. The junction had 7 bases not matched to a gene; V was cut back by 2 bases and J by 5 bases. This CDR3 region has 15 residues. Germline assignment: CDR1 SGHRS and CDR2 YFSETQ. The CDR3 sequence: CASSLTPGQGYGYTF. The CDR3 nucleotides read TGCGCCAGCAGCTTAACCCCGGGACAGGGTTATGGCTACACCTTC.

This clonotype was seen many times. The gene calls are TRBV28 and TRBJ2-1, with D unresolved. Germline CDR1 is MDHEN and CDR2 is SYDVKM. The CDR3 sequence is 14 residues long. Trimming removed 1 base at V and 7 bases at J, with 11 bases between. The CDR3 coding sequence is TGTGCCAGCAGTTTATCGGGTCAGAAAAATGAGCAGTTCTTC. This gives the protein CASSLSGQKNEQFF.

The chain recombines TRBV5-4 with TRBJ2-7, with TRBD1 matching 8 bases. The CDR3 extends over 13 amino acids. Germline values: CDR1 SGHNT, CDR2 YYREEE (reference sequence). The ends lost 2 bases at V and 6 bases at J; junction bases unmatched: 4. CDR3 sequence: CASSFQGATEQYF. For the CDR3, the DNA is TGTGCCAGCAGCTTCCAGGGGGCGACCGAGCAGTACTTC.

This clonotype occurred a few times. This chain uses TRBV29-1 with TRBJ1-2; the D is unclear. Per germline, CDR1 SQVTM and CDR2 ANQGSEA. There are 14 residues in the CDR3. Trimming pared 6 bases from V and 0 bases from J, leaving 14 bases between. The CDR3 protein is CSVPLGIANYGYTF. CDR3 nucleotides: TGCAGCGTGCCCCTGGGGATAGCTAACTATGGCTACACCTTC. The variable domain in full, completed from reference TRBV29-1 and TRBJ1-2, reads SAVISQKPSRDICQRGTSLTIQCQVDSQVTMMFWYRQQPGQSLTLIATANQGSEATYESGFVIDKFPISRPNLTFSTLTVSNMSPEDSSIYLCSVPLGIANYGYTFGSGTRLTVV.

This clonotype has ten or more counts. The genes are TRBV2 and TRBJ2-7; D is possibly TRBD1 (7 bases). CDR1 is SNHLY, CDR2 FYNNEI, per germline. This CDR3 has 14 residues. V lost 2 bases, J lost 4 bases, and 12 bases lay in between. The CDR3 coding sequence is TGTGCCAGCAGTGAAAACCAGGGGGGATACGAGCAGTACTTC. Translating it yields CASSENQGGYEQYF.

This clonotype occurred many times. This rearrangement joins TRBV13 to TRBJ2-7; the D is unclear. The germline V gene encodes CDR1 PRHDT and CDR2 FYEKMQ (reference sequence). CDR3 size: 15 residues. Trimming took off 0 bases at V and 3 bases at J, with 12 bases between the two ends. The CDR3 DNA follows: TGTGCCAGCAGCTTAGGGTCCAATAACTTCTACGAGCAGTACTTC. This encodes CASSLGSNNFYEQYF.

This clonotype was observed at least ten times. For the CDR3, the DNA is TGTGCCAGCAGCTTAATTGCTTCCTCCGCTGAAGCTTTCTTT. Translation gives CASSLIASSAEAFF. V usage is TRBV7-9 and J usage is TRBJ1-1; D gene unclear. This CDR3 has 14 amino acids. In germline, CDR1 is SEHNR, CDR2 FQNEAQ (reference sequence). Trimming removed 2 bases at V and 6 bases at J, with 13 bases between. Drawing the rest from reference TRBV7-9 and TRBJ1-1, the complete variable domain is DTGVSQNPRHKITKRGQNVTFRCDPISEHNRLYWYRQTLGQGPEFLTYFQNEAQLEKSRLLSDRFSAERPKGSFSTLEIQRTEQGDSAMYLCASSLIASSAEAFFGQGTRLTVV.

This clonotype was seen ten or more times. The genes are TRBV3-1 and TRBJ2-1; D remains ambiguous. The CDR3 loop spans 17 amino acids. Germline assignment: CDR1 LGHDT and CDR2 YNNKEL (reference sequence). The germline V and J ends were trimmed by 0 bases and 0 bases, with 12 bases remaining between them. Here the CDR3 DNA reads TGTGCCAGCAGCCAAGAAGTCCTTAGGAGCTCCTACAATGAGCAGTTCTTC. It yields the protein CASSQEVLRSSYNEQFF.

As for this clonotype: A junction end diverges from the germline sequence, so it may reflect a read error. The V and J genes are TRBV30 and TRBJ1-1, with D unresolved. The CDR3 covers 11 residues. Germline V CDR1 and CDR2: GTSNPN, SVGIG (reference sequence). DNA of the CDR3: TGTGCCTGGAGTGTCAGCCTTGAAGCTCCCTTT. Amino acids: CAWSVSLEAPF.

This clonotype showed up many times. The rearrangement joins TRBV12-3 or TRBV12-4 to TRBJ1-1; D is undetermined. The CDR3 spans 13 residues. Trimming pared 3 bases from V and 2 bases from J, leaving 7 bases between. CDR3 sequence reads: CASSFRINTEAFF. CDR3 sequence (DNA): TGTGCCAGCAGTTTTCGGATTAACACTGAAGCTTTCTTT.

This clonotype was found many times. The CDR3 coding sequence is TGTGCCAGCAGTTACGGACCCGGGAACACTGAAGCTTTCTTT. Protein product: CASSYGPGNTEAFF. The J gene is TRBJ1-1, the V gene TRBV6-5; D remains ambiguous. The ends were cut back, 2 bases at V and 1 base at J, with 8 bases in the middle. Germline CDR1 MNHEY, CDR2 SVGAGI. The CDR3 spans 14 residues.

The chain is built from TRBV10-2 and TRBJ2-1; D is ambiguous. The CDR3 consists of 16 residues. Per germline, CDR1 WSHSY and CDR2 SAAADI. Between the trimmed V and J ends, which lost 3 bases and 5 bases, there was a span of 17 bases. In nucleotides, the CDR3 is TGCGCCAGCAGTGACGGTGCTAGGTCAGATGACAATGAGCAGTTCTTC. It specifies CASSDGARSDDNEQFF.

This sequence joins TRBV18 and TRBJ1-1; D is possibly TRBD1 (6 bases). CDR1 and CDR2 (germline): KGHSH, LQKENI. The CDR3 spans 16 residues. The V end lost 1 base, the J end lost 1 base, and 13 bases lay between the germline ends. In DNA form, the CDR3 reads TGTGCCAGCTCACCACAGCCGGGGGCGAGGAACACTGAAGCTTTCTTT. Translated: CASSPQPGARNTEAFF. The full variable domain, rest sourced from reference TRBV18 and TRBJ1-1, is NAGVMQNPRHLVRRRGQEARLRCSPMKGHSHVYWYRQLPEEGLKFMVYLQKENIIDESGMPKERFSAEFPKEGPSILRIQQVVRGDSAAYFCASSPQPGARNTEAFFGQGTRLTVV.

This clonotype was seen ten or more times. V gene TRBV28 combines with J gene TRBJ1-2, with TRBD1 as a possible D gene (6 bases). The CDR3 extends over 16 amino acids. Germline CDR1 is MDHEN and CDR2 is SYDVKM. With 6 bases removed from V and 4 bases from J, the gap between germline ends came to 21 bases. In nucleotides, the CDR3 is TGTGCCAGCAGCATTTGGACAGTTCCTGATAGCTATGGCTACACCTTC. Protein sequence: CASSIWTVPDSYGYTF.

This clonotype occurred many times. This chain links TRBV5-1 with TRBJ2-1, with 10 nucleotides matching TRBD1. The V gene's germline CDR1 is SGHRS and CDR2 YFSETQ. CDR3 size: 14 residues. Unmatched junction bases numbered 7, after V lost 6 bases and J lost 7 bases. CDR3 protein: CASKTGTGENEQFF. In nucleotides, the CDR3 is TGCGCCAGCAAGACCGGGACAGGGGAGAATGAGCAGTTCTTC.